The 8 T cell receptor beta chains below all came from one sample that was sequenced in a study of T cell responses to AZD1222 COVID-19 vaccine. TCRdb's copy holds only in-frame clones and misses some; the assay was immunoSEQ multiplex PCR. This repertoire shows under 100,000 clones, about 90% found once; its top ten account for 7% to 8.5%. Sequencing was performed on peripheral blood, taken on day 0 of MenACWY control vaccination. These receptors originate from an adult in good health.

This chain connects TRBV3-1 (or the pseudogene TRBV3-2) to TRBJ2-5; D is perhaps TRBD2 (6 bases). Germline CDR1 and CDR2: LGHDT and YNNKEL (reference sequence). The CDR3 covers 16 residues. Trimming stripped 4 bases from V and 4 bases from J, with 19 bases between. Here the CDR3 reads CASSPTRTVEGETQYF. As DNA, the CDR3 is TGTGCCAGCAGCCCGACTAGGACCGTAGAGGGAGAGACCCAGTACTTC.

This chain's CDR3 is CASSLEGISYGYTF. Written as DNA, the CDR3 is TGTGCCAGCAGTTTAGAAGGGATCAGCTATGGCTACACCTTC. This sequence joins TRBV28 and TRBJ1-2, with D uncertain. Per the germline V gene, CDR1 is MDHEN and CDR2 is SYDVKM. The length of the CDR3 is 14 residues. The ends were cut back, 2 bases at V and 4 bases at J, with 11 bases in the middle.

This chain uses TRBV24-1 with TRBJ2-3; the D gene could be TRBD1 or TRBD2 (7 bases each). This CDR3 has 14 amino acids. Germline V gene lookup returns CDR1 KGHDR and CDR2 SFDVKD. V lost 4 bases and J 6 bases, leaving 13 bases between the germline ends. The CDR3 DNA reads as TGTGCCACCAGTGAATCAGGGGGGGTTGATACGCAGTATTTT. It codes for CATSESGGVDTQYF.

This chain links TRBV18 with TRBJ1-3, with 7 bases matching TRBD1. Unmatched junction bases numbered 7, after V lost 0 bases and J lost 11 bases. CDR1 is KGHSH and CDR2 is LQKENI in the germline V gene. The CDR3 totals 14 residues. The CDR3 region has the DNA TGTGCCAGCTCACCACCGACAGGGCGCATTTCCATATATTTT. Its translation: CASSPPTGRISIYF.

On this clone itself: The identical CDR3 is also encoded by other nucleotide sequences in the sample. CDR3 loop: CASTQGGHEQFF. The CDR3 DNA reads TGTGCCAGCACTCAGGGGGGGCATGAGCAGTTCTTC. The rearrangement links TRBV6-6 to TRBJ2-1; the D gene could be TRBD1 or TRBD2 (7 bases each). Per the germline V gene, CDR1 is MNHNY and CDR2 is SVGAGI (reference sequence). Trimming took 7 bases from V and 8 from J, leaving 12 bases between them. This CDR3 comprises 12 residues.

The V and J genes are TRBV3-1 (or the pseudogene TRBV3-2) and TRBJ1-2; tentative D call: TRBD1 (5 bases). Deletions cut 1 base from V and 0 bases from J, with 27 bases between. CDR3 length equals 21 residues. The germline CDR1 and CDR2 sequences are LGHDT and YNNKEL (reference sequence). Written as DNA, the CDR3 is TGTGCCAGCAGCCAAGGGGGTTGGAGTGGGGCAGGCCCCCTATCTAACTATGGCTACACCTTC. Residues: CASSQGGWSGAGPLSNYGYTF.

The CDR3 region has the DNA TGTGCCAGCAGTATCGATGGCAATCAGCCCCAGCATTTT. Translating gives CASSIDGNQPQHF. The V and J genes are TRBV2 and TRBJ1-5; no clear D gene. Trimming shortened V by 5 bases and J by 2 bases, and 7 bases separated the two germline ends. The CDR3 contains 13 residues. Germline loops: CDR1 SNHLY, CDR2 FYNNEI.

This clone was found once. The chain has TRBV19 and TRBJ2-2; D not certain. Germline CDR1 and CDR2: LNHDA and SQIVND (reference sequence). V gave up 5 bases and J gave up 2 bases, with 6 bases separating them. This CDR3 contains 13 residues. CDR3 coding DNA: TGTGCCAGTAGTCACGTAAACACCGGGGAGCTGTTTTTT. Translating gives CASSHVNTGELFF.